What follows are 15 T cell receptor beta chains derived from one specimen sequenced in a study of cytomegalovirus exposure and HLA in healthy donors. The PCR ran on 60 Vbeta and 13 Jbeta primers. Some clones are missing from TCRdb's copy, which holds only in-frame ones; the method was immunoSEQ multiplex PCR. The sample has 150,000 to 200,000 clones, 60% to 75% seen once. Sequencing input: PBMCs. The receptors derive from a woman aged 45-60 years in good health and CMV-seropositive.

V and J are TRBV5-1 and TRBJ2-2; 8 positions agree with TRBD1. The CDR3 is 17 residues long. The germline V gene encodes CDR1 SGHRS and CDR2 YFSETQ. The V and J ends lost 4 bases and 2 bases, in that order; junction bases with no gene match: 10. CDR3 in DNA: TGCGCCAGCAGCGTAGGAGGGACAGGCCACAACACCGGGGAGCTGTTTTTT. It is translated as CASSVGGTGHNTGELFF.

This clone turned up a few times. The rearrangement uses TRBV19 and TRBJ1-2; 10 bases line up with TRBD1. Germline CDR1 reads LNHDA; CDR2 reads SQIVND (reference sequence). This CDR3 has 15 residues. Unmatched junction bases numbered 7, after V lost 3 bases and J lost 6 bases. This chain's CDR3 is CASSMGQGLIDGYTF. The DNA of the CDR3 is TGTGCCAGTAGTATGGGACAGGGGCTTATTGATGGCTACACCTTC.

V gene TRBV5-6 combines with J gene TRBJ2-2; weak D call: TRBD2 (5 bases). This CDR3 spans 15 amino acids. V was cut by 3 bases and J by 1 base, with 10 bases left in between. CDR1 is SGHDT, CDR2 YYEEEE, per germline. The CDR3: CASSWVSGNTGELFF. The CDR3 bases are TGTGCCAGCAGCTGGGTCAGCGGGAACACCGGGGAGCTGTTTTTT. The full variable domain, with the rest looked up from reference TRBV5-6 and TRBJ2-2, is DAGVTQSPTHLIKTRGQQVTLRCSPKSGHDTVSWYQQALGQGPQFIFQYYEEEERQRGNFPDRFSGHQFPNYSSELNVNALLLGDSALYLCASSWVSGNTGELFFGEGSRLTVL.

This clone turned up a few times. The J gene is TRBJ1-2, the V gene TRBV10-3, with D possibly matching TRBD1 (6 bases). The germline gives CDR1 ENHRY, CDR2 SYGVKD. The ends were cut back, 8 bases at V and 2 bases at J, with 12 bases in the middle. The length of the CDR3 is 13 residues. In nucleotides, the CDR3 is TGTGCCATCTCCCGGGACACGAACTATGGCTACACCTTC. It translates to CAISRDTNYGYTF.

V and J are TRBV2 and TRBJ1-4, with 7 bases identical to TRBD1. J lost 8 bases, V lost 6 bases, and 12 bases had no gene match. Germline loops: CDR1 SNHLY, CDR2 FYNNEI. The CDR3 is made up of 15 amino acids. The CDR3 loop reads CASRESGTVQEKLFF. CDR3 DNA: TGTGCCAGCAGGGAGTCCGGGACAGTCCAGGAAAAACTGTTTTTT.

J is TRBJ1-1 and V is TRBV9, with D unresolved. Trimming took 3 bases from V and 6 from J, leaving 12 bases between them. The CDR3 is 13 amino acids. Germline V gene data show CDR1 as SGDLS and CDR2 as YYNGEE. CDR3 sequence reads: CASSGIGSPEAFF. The CDR3 nucleotides are TGTGCCAGCAGCGGAATTGGGAGTCCTGAAGCTTTCTTT.

V gene TRBV7-6 combines with J gene TRBJ2-7; TRBD2 aligns across 7 bases. Germline-derived CDR1 and CDR2 are SGHVS and FNYEAQ. Trimming at V came to 1 base and at J to 2 bases, leaving 2 bases not matched to a gene. The CDR3 spans 14 residues. The CDR3 DNA reads as TGTGCCAGCAGCTTAGGGGACTATACCTACGAGCAGTACTTC. Its translation is CASSLGDYTYEQYF.

V is TRBV6-5 and J is TRBJ1-1, with D uncertain. The germline V gene encodes CDR1 MNHEY and CDR2 SVGAGI. The CDR3 sequence is 12 residues long. Trimming removed 8 bases at V and 3 bases at J, with 10 bases between. CDR3 bases: TGTGCCAGCGGTCGCTTAGACACTGAAGCTTTCTTT. Its protein is CASGRLDTEAFF.

The J gene is TRBJ2-1, the V gene TRBV2; 7 bases match TRBD2. The CDR3 consists of 14 residues. Germline CDR1 and CDR2: SNHLY and FYNNEI. With 6 bases clipped from V and 6 bases from J, the junction kept 8 bases outside the gene matches. This CDR3 reads CASRGGGGVNEQFF. CDR3 DNA: TGTGCCAGCAGAGGAGGCGGGGGTGTCAATGAGCAGTTCTTC.

The V gene is TRBV19, the J gene TRBJ1-2, with TRBD1 identical over 9 bases. CDR1 and CDR2 (germline): LNHDA, SQIVND (reference sequence). The CDR3 runs 14 residues. Germline trimming cut 6 bases from V and 3 bases from J; bases unmatched to any gene: 5. CDR3 bases: TGTGCCAGTAGCCGAGGACAGGGGCACTATGGCTACACCTTC. Translated, it gives CASSRGQGHYGYTF.

The chain carries TRBV7-2 and TRBJ2-3; TRBD1 agrees at 8 bases. V shed 2 bases, J shed 4 bases, and the junction held 5 bases outside the gene matches. The CDR3 sequence is 15 residues long. Germline V lookup: CDR1 SGHTA, CDR2 FQGNSA. CDR3 residues: CASSLSDRESDTQYF. The CDR3 DNA reads as TGTGCCAGCAGCTTATCGGACAGGGAGTCAGATACGCAGTATTTT.

This chain uses TRBV7-8 with TRBJ1-1; the match to TRBD1 covers 8 bases. V dropped 1 base and J dropped 7; count of bases not matched to a gene: 2. The CDR3 sequence is 13 residues long. Germline CDR1 is SGHVS and CDR2 is FQNEAQ. In DNA form, the CDR3 reads TGTGCCAGCAGCTTAGGACAGGGGAATGAAGCTTTCTTT. Its translation: CASSLGQGNEAFF.

The chain joins TRBV10-3 to TRBJ1-5; no firm D call. The germline V and J ends were trimmed by 5 bases and 7 bases, with 12 bases remaining between them. The CDR3 has 13 amino acids. The V gene's germline CDR1 is ENHRY and CDR2 SYGVKD. The CDR3 is CAISQLEVQPQHF. The DNA for the CDR3 is TGTGCCATCAGTCAACTAGAGGTGCAGCCCCAGCATTTT.

This sequence joins TRBV9 and TRBJ2-5, with D perhaps matching TRBD2 (5 bases). The J call could be wrong; TRBJ2-7 is a better fit for the DNA end. The length of the CDR3 is 14 residues. Germline loops: CDR1 SGDLS, CDR2 YYNGEE. CDR3 in DNA: TGTGCCAGCAGCGTAGGAGGGCCTGGCTACGAGCAGTACTTC. It codes for CASSVGGPGYEQYF.

The chain is built from TRBV6-6 and TRBJ1-2; TRBD1 is a possible D gene (6 bases). The CDR3 is made up of 15 amino acids. Germline assignment: CDR1 MNHNY and CDR2 SVGAGI (reference sequence). V was trimmed by 5 bases and J by 4 bases, leaving 17 bases between them. The CDR3 sequence is CASSPGDLTFYGYTF. The CDR3 region has the DNA TGTGCCAGCAGTCCAGGGGACCTGACTTTCTATGGCTACACCTTC.